The sequence of this T cell receptor (beta chain) was determined in a study of cytomegalovirus exposure and HLA in healthy donors. Germline CDR1 reads ENHRY; CDR2 reads SYGVKD. J gave up 5 bases and V 6 bases, and 9 bases lay outside the gene matches. The CDR3 is 16 amino acids. Primers for the PCR totalled 60 Vbeta and 13 Jbeta. Profiled with immunoSEQ multiplex PCR; TCRdb holds only in-frame clones, not every one. The sample yields roughly 100,000 clones, around 75% seen once. The TCR originated in a man aged 18 to 30 in good health and CMV-seropositive. V and J are TRBV10-3 and TRBJ1-6, with 8 bases aligning to TRBD1. Material: PBMCs. The CDR3 loop reads CAIREGQTGDNSPLHF. As DNA, the CDR3 is TGTGCCATCAGAGAGGGACAGACAGGGGATAATTCACCCCTCCACTTT.